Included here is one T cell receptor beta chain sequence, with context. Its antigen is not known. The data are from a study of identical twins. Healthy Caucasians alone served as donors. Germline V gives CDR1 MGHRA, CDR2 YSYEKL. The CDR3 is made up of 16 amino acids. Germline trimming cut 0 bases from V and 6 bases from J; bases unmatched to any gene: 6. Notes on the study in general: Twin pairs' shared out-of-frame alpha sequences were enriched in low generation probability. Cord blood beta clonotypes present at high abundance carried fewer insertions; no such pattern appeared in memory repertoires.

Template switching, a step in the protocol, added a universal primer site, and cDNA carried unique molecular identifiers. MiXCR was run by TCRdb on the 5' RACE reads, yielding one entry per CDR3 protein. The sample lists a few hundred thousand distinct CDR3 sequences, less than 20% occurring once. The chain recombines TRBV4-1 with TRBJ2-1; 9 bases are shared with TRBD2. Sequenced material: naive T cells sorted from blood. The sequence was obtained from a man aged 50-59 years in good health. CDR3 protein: CASSQDWAGGRNEQFF. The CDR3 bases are TGCGCCAGCAGCCAAGATTGGGCGGGGGGGCGCAATGAGCAGTTCTTC.